The T cell receptor beta chain described here comes from a study of technical replicates of blood from several donors. Of note for this clone: A read error may account for a junction end that differs from germline.

Germline V gives CDR1 SGHVS, CDR2 FQNEAQ. The CDR3 runs to 14 residues. Clones were sequenced by immunoSEQ multiplex PCR, and TCRdb holds only the in-frame ones, with some missing. The table lists 60,000 to 75,000 clones, under 98% of them singletons. The chain combines TRBV7-8 with TRBJ2-4; 8 bases are a match to TRBD2. Sequenced sample: T cells isolated from PBMCs. The clonotype originates from a human donor in good health. The CDR3 nucleotides are TGTGCCAGCAGCCTAGCGGGCCTAGGGGACATTCAGTACTTC. It yields the protein CASSLAGLGDIQYF.